These T cell receptor beta chains were read from a single sample in a study of human T cells and chemical hapten exposure. TCRdb used MiXCR to reprocess the RACE reads, holding one entry per CDR3 protein. Of about 90,000 distinct CDR3 sequences listed, roughly 10% are singletons. This sample comprised whole blood, obtained in connection with sensitization to the hapten diphenylcyclopropenone (DPC). All receptors derive from a man aged 40-49 years with alopecia areata. Some clones in this sample may be carry-over from other donors' samples. The CDR3 runs from the conserved cysteine through the conserved F or W. D genes are given only for firm matches. Only part of the rows carry a size: once, few, many, or a class if the clone is expanded.

v_call: TRBV28; clone_size: many; j_call: TRBJ1-5; d_call: NA; cdr3_aa: CASSLRTALNQPQHF; cdr3_nt: TGTGCCAGCAGTCTACGGACAGCCCTAAATCAGCCCCAGCATTTT
v_call: TRBV10-3; clone_size: NA; j_call: TRBJ2-3; d_call: NA; cdr3_aa: CAISEPGGTDTQYF; cdr3_nt: TGTGCCATCAGTGAACCGGGTGGGACAGATACGCAGTATTTT
v_call: TRBV29-1; clone_size: NA; j_call: TRBJ2-5; d_call: TRBD2; cdr3_aa: CAGTSGRGYETQYF; cdr3_nt: TGCGCGGGAACTAGCGGGAGAGGTTATGAGACCCAGTACTTC
v_call: TRBV20-1; clone_size: NA; j_call: TRBJ2-2; d_call: TRBD2; cdr3_aa: CSARDPGREHTGELFF; cdr3_nt: TGCAGTGCTAGAGATCCGGGGCGGGAGCACACCGGGGAGCTGTTTTTT
v_call: TRBV10-3; clone_size: once; j_call: TRBJ1-4; d_call: NA; cdr3_aa: CAISQSATNEKLFF; cdr3_nt: TGTGCCATCAGTCAATCTGCAACTAATGAAAAACTGTTTTTT
v_call: TRBV2; clone_size: many; j_call: TRBJ1-5; d_call: NA; cdr3_aa: CASSQDGQPQHF; cdr3_nt: TGTGCCAGCAGCCAAGATGGGCAGCCCCAGCATTTT
v_call: TRBV7-2; clone_size: NA; j_call: TRBJ2-1; d_call: NA; cdr3_aa: CASSLTRLTNEQFF; cdr3_nt: TGTGCCAGCAGCTTAACACGCTTGACAAATGAGCAGTTCTTC
v_call: TRBV6-1; clone_size: many; j_call: TRBJ1-5; d_call: NA; cdr3_aa: CASSRDPARNQPQHF; cdr3_nt: TGTGCCAGCAGCCGGGACCCCGCACGCAATCAGCCCCAGCATTTT
v_call: TRBV7-8; clone_size: few; j_call: TRBJ2-3; d_call: NA; cdr3_aa: CASSSQIVQTDTQYF; cdr3_nt: TGTGCCAGCAGCTCCCAGATCGTTCAGACAGATACGCAGTATTTT
v_call: TRBV12-3/TRBV12-4; clone_size: few; j_call: TRBJ2-5; d_call: NA; cdr3_aa: CASSLQNDQETQYF; cdr3_nt: TGTGCCAGCAGTTTACAGAACGATCAAGAGACCCAGTACTTC
v_call: TRBV15; clone_size: NA; j_call: TRBJ2-3; d_call: TRBD2; cdr3_aa: CATSRGSGISTDTQYF; cdr3_nt: TGTGCCACCAGCAGAGGTAGCGGGATTAGCACAGATACGCAGTATTTT
v_call: TRBV5-1; clone_size: NA; j_call: TRBJ2-5; d_call: NA; cdr3_aa: CTSSPGLIQETQYF; cdr3_nt: TGCACCAGCAGCCCGGGACTGATCCAAGAGACCCAGTACTTC
v_call: TRBV7-9; clone_size: few; j_call: TRBJ1-6; d_call: NA; cdr3_aa: CASSKGESSYNSPLHF; cdr3_nt: TGTGCCAGCAGCAAAGGGGAAAGCTCCTATAATTCACCCCTCCACTTT
v_call: TRBV5-1; clone_size: NA; j_call: TRBJ1-6; d_call: TRBD1; cdr3_aa: CASSLGTTGIDSPLHF; cdr3_nt: TGCGCCAGCAGCTTGGGGACGACAGGGATAGATTCACCCCTCCACTTT
v_call: TRBV19; clone_size: few; j_call: TRBJ1-2; d_call: NA; cdr3_aa: CASSIGWGPFGYGYTF; cdr3_nt: TGTGCCAGTAGTATCGGATGGGGGCCATTTGGCTATGGCTACACCTTC
v_call: TRBV5-4; clone_size: NA; j_call: TRBJ2-3; d_call: TRBD2; cdr3_aa: CASSPGLAGSTDTQYF; cdr3_nt: TGTGCCAGCAGCCCGGGACTAGCGGGAAGCACAGATACGCAGTATTTT
v_call: TRBV6-1; clone_size: NA; j_call: TRBJ2-3; d_call: NA; cdr3_aa: CASQEGSGFTDTQYF; cdr3_nt: TGTGCCAGCCAGGAGGGTTCGGGGTTCACAGATACGCAGTATTTT
v_call: TRBV28; clone_size: few; j_call: TRBJ2-1; d_call: NA; cdr3_aa: CASSADRAYNEQFF; cdr3_nt: TGTGCCAGCAGCGCTGACCGAGCCTACAATGAGCAGTTCTTC
v_call: TRBV5-8; clone_size: NA; j_call: TRBJ2-4; d_call: TRBD1; cdr3_aa: CASSFRDRVARDF; cdr3_nt: TGTGCCAGCAGCTTCCGGGACAGGGTGGCCCGGGACTTC
v_call: TRBV11-2; clone_size: NA; j_call: TRBJ2-1; d_call: NA; cdr3_aa: CASSAGTNFDEQFF; cdr3_nt: TGTGCCAGCAGCGCCGGGACCAACTTCGATGAGCAGTTCTTC
v_call: TRBV3-1; clone_size: NA; j_call: TRBJ2-7; d_call: NA; cdr3_aa: CASSTSLYSRGYF; cdr3_nt: TGTGCCAGCAGCACATCACTCTACTCCAGAGGGTACTTC
v_call: TRBV4-3; clone_size: few; j_call: TRBJ1-3; d_call: NA; cdr3_aa: CASSQSSRGFSGNTIYF; cdr3_nt: TGCGCCAGCAGCCAAAGCAGCAGGGGTTTCTCTGGAAACACCATATATTTT
v_call: TRBV6-5; clone_size: NA; j_call: TRBJ2-6; d_call: NA; cdr3_aa: CASSYYVGTGANVLTF; cdr3_nt: TGTGCCAGCAGTTACTATGTGGGAACTGGGGCCAACGTCCTGACTTTC
v_call: TRBV3-1; clone_size: many; j_call: TRBJ1-4; d_call: NA; cdr3_aa: CASKTGGGNEKLFF; cdr3_nt: TGTGCCAGTAAGACCGGAGGGGGTAATGAAAAACTGTTTTTT
v_call: TRBV7-9; clone_size: NA; j_call: TRBJ2-3; d_call: NA; cdr3_aa: CASSERTPRPTDTQYF; cdr3_nt: TGTGCCAGCAGCGAGCGGACACCCCGACCCACAGATACGCAGTATTTT
v_call: TRBV6-6; clone_size: many; j_call: TRBJ2-3; d_call: NA; cdr3_aa: CASRPPVWTSTDTQYF; cdr3_nt: TGTGCCAGCAGACCGCCGGTCTGGACTAGCACAGATACGCAGTATTTT
v_call: TRBV7-8; clone_size: NA; j_call: TRBJ2-7; d_call: NA; cdr3_aa: CASSLGPRYEQYF; cdr3_nt: TGTGCCAGCAGCTTAGGACCACGCTACGAGCAGTACTTC
v_call: TRBV7-6; clone_size: many; j_call: TRBJ2-1; d_call: TRBD2; cdr3_aa: CASSRTSGNEQFF; cdr3_nt: TGTGCCAGCAGCAGGACTAGCGGCAATGAGCAGTTCTTC
v_call: TRBV24-1; clone_size: few; j_call: TRBJ2-6; d_call: NA; cdr3_aa: CATSDARNAAGANVLTF; cdr3_nt: TGTGCCACCAGTGACGCACGAAATGCCGCTGGGGCCAACGTCCTGACTTTC
v_call: TRBV12-3/TRBV12-4; clone_size: few; j_call: TRBJ2-7; d_call: NA; cdr3_aa: CASSPTTPGEQYF; cdr3_nt: TGTGCCAGCAGCCCGACAACTCCCGGCGAGCAGTACTTC
v_call: TRBV3-1; clone_size: few; j_call: TRBJ1-5; d_call: TRBD1; cdr3_aa: CASSQGTGSGGQPQHF; cdr3_nt: TGTGCCAGCAGCCAAGGGACAGGGTCTGGGGGACAGCCCCAGCATTTT
v_call: TRBV7-9; clone_size: few; j_call: TRBJ1-1; d_call: NA; cdr3_aa: CASTSNAEAFF; cdr3_nt: TGTGCCAGCACCAGTAACGCTGAAGCTTTCTTT
v_call: TRBV7-2; clone_size: many; j_call: TRBJ1-1; d_call: NA; cdr3_aa: CASSLGRTNTEAFF; cdr3_nt: TGTGCCAGCAGCTTAGGCCGAACGAACACTGAAGCTTTCTTT
v_call: TRBV5-1; clone_size: few; j_call: TRBJ2-1; d_call: TRBD1; cdr3_aa: CASSFNRGEGEQFF; cdr3_nt: TGCGCCAGCAGCTTTAACAGGGGAGAGGGTGAGCAGTTCTTC
v_call: TRBV7-7; clone_size: NA; j_call: TRBJ2-1; d_call: NA; cdr3_aa: CASSLDVRGPYNEQFF; cdr3_nt: TGTGCTAGCAGCTTAGATGTGAGGGGACCCTACAATGAGCAGTTCTTC
v_call: TRBV7-9; clone_size: NA; j_call: TRBJ1-1; d_call: NA; cdr3_aa: CASSLGYEAFF; cdr3_nt: TGTGCCAGCAGCTTAGGTTATGAAGCTTTCTTT
v_call: TRBV20-1; clone_size: NA; j_call: TRBJ2-1; d_call: NA; cdr3_aa: CSAPDRPYNEQFF; cdr3_nt: TGCAGTGCTCCAGACAGACCCTACAATGAGCAGTTCTTC
v_call: TRBV14; clone_size: few; j_call: TRBJ2-3; d_call: NA; cdr3_aa: CASSQEVVRTDTQYF; cdr3_nt: TGTGCCAGCAGCCAAGAAGTTGTCCGTACAGATACGCAGTATTTT
v_call: TRBV29-1; clone_size: many; j_call: TRBJ1-2; d_call: NA; cdr3_aa: CSVPPEGSYGYTF; cdr3_nt: TGCAGCGTACCGCCCGAGGGGAGCTATGGCTACACCTTC
v_call: TRBV7-2; clone_size: few; j_call: TRBJ2-2; d_call: NA; cdr3_aa: CASSLVSGSYANTGELFF; cdr3_nt: TGTGCCAGCAGCTTAGTTAGCGGAAGTTACGCGAACACCGGGGAGCTGTTTTTT
v_call: TRBV29-1; clone_size: NA; j_call: TRBJ2-1; d_call: NA; cdr3_aa: CSGGADEQFF; cdr3_nt: TGCAGCGGCGGGGCAGACGAGCAGTTCTTC